This T cell receptor beta chain stems from a study of blood T cell repertoires in COVID-19. Study-wide background: From T cells, B-cell-depleted T cells, or PBMCs came the material, which was cDNA or gDNA.

Method: immunoSEQ multiplex PCR; TCRdb's copy keeps in-frame clones and lacks some. The sample contains over 35,000 clones, around four fifths of which appear only once. This sequence originates from a human donor in a cohort sampled during active COVID-19. Sequencing was performed on peripheral blood.

The CDR3 loop reads CASSPGLANTGELFF. CDR3 nucleotides: TGTGCCAGCAGCCCGGGACTAGCGAACACCGGGGAGCTGTTTTTT. The V call is TRBV5-4, the J call TRBJ2-2; TRBD2 aligns across 8 bases. The CDR3 loop spans 15 amino acids. Per germline, CDR1 SGHNT and CDR2 YYREEE (reference sequence). The junction had 2 bases not matched to a gene; V was cut back by 4 bases and J by 0 bases. The complete variable domain, with remaining parts taken from reference TRBV5-4 and TRBJ2-2, reads ETGVTQSPTHLIKTRGQQVTLRCSSQSGHNTVSWYQQALGQGPQFIFQYYREEENGRGNFPPRFSGLQFPNYSSELNVNALELDDSALYLCASSPGLANTGELFFGEGSRLTVL.